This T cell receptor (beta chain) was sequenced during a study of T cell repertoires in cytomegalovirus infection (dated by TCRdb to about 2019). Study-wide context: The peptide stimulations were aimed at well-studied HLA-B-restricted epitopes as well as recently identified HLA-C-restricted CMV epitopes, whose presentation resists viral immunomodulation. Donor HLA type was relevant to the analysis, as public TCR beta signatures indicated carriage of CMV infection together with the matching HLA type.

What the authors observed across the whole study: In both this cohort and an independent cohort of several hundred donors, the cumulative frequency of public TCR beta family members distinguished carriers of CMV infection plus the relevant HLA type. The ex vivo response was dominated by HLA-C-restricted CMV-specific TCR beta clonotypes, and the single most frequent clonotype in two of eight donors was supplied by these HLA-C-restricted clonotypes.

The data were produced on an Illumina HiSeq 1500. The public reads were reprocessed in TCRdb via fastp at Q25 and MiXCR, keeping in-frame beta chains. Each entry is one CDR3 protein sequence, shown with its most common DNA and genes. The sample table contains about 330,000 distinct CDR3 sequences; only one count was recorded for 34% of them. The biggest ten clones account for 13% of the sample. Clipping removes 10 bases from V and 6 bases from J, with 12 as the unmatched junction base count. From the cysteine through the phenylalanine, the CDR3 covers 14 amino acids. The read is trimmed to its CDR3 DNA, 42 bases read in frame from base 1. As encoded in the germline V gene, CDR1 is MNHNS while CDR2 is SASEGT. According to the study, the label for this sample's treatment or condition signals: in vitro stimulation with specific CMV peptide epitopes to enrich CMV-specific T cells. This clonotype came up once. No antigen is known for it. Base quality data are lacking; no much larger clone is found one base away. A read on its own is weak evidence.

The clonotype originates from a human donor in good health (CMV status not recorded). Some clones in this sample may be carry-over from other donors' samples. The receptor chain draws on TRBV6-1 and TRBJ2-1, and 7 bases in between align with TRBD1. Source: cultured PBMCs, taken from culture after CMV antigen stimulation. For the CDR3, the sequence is CATHSVRGINEQFF. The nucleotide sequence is TGTGCCACCCATTCGGTCAGGGGGATCAATGAGCAGTTCTTC.